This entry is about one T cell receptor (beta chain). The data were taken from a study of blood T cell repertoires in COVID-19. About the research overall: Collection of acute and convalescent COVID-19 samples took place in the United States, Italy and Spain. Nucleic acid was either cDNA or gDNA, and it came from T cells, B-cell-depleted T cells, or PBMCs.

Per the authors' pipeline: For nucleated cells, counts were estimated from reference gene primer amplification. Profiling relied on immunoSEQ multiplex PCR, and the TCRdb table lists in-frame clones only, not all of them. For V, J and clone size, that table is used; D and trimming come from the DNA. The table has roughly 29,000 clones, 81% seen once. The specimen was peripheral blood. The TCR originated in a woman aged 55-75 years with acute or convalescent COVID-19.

The CDR3 reads CASRPGTYSNQPQHF. In nucleotides, the CDR3 is TGTGCCAGCAGACCGGGTACTTATAGCAATCAGCCCCAGCATTTT. This chain uses TRBV28 with TRBJ1-5, with D unresolved. The length of the CDR3 is 15 residues. The V end lost 6 bases, the J end lost 0 bases, and 12 bases lay between the germline ends. Germline values: CDR1 MDHEN, CDR2 SYDVKM.